The clone carrying this TCR beta chain was seen more than once but under ten times. The antigen is undetermined. Clones were read by immunoSEQ multiplex PCR, and TCRdb kept only the in-frame ones, dropping some. The sample lists roughly 6,100 clones, 65% to 85% occurring once. These data belong to a study of chemoradiotherapy in HPV16-positive cancers. Study-level points and caveats: The functional HPV-specific definition rests on just two HPV16-positive patients. Non-HPV-specific T cells did not expand in tumors during treatment, whereas candidate HPV-specific clones and E7-related motifs did.

Deletions cut 2 bases from V and 2 bases from J, with 7 bases between. CDR1 and CDR2 from the germline V gene are SGHRS and YFSETQ. The CDR3 is 13 amino acids. Samples were taken several times over chemoradiotherapy. This sequence was found in a human donor with HPV-associated anogenital cancer. Sequenced material: tumor tissue, taken from a patient who underwent chemoradiotherapy. The V call is TRBV5-1, the J call TRBJ1-2, with D uncertain. CDR3 DNA: TGCGCCAGCAGCTTAGTGGGGAACTATGGCTACACCTTC. Translation: CASSLVGNYGYTF.